The 21 T cell receptor beta chains below come from one sample, sequenced in a study of T cells in localized non-small cell lung cancer. TCRdb's table, derived via immunoSEQ multiplex PCR, lists solely in-frame clones and lacks some. The sample lists 70,000 to 95,000 clones, roughly 90% occurring once. This sample comprised PBMCs, obtained before any cancer treatment. The receptors were sampled from a woman aged 35 to 69 with stage II squamous cell lung carcinoma.

The CDR3 region has the DNA TGTGCCAGCAGCTATCGGGGGGGGCGCCGAACACGGAATGAGCAGTTCTTC. It encodes CASSYRGGRRTRNEQFF. This chain links TRBV28 with TRBJ2-1; 8 bases fit TRBD2. Per germline, CDR1 MDHEN and CDR2 SYDVKM. The V and J ends lost 6 bases and 7 bases, in that order; junction bases with no gene match: 17. The CDR3 has 17 amino acids.

CDR3 loop: CASSLYLSGAYEQYF. In nucleotides, the CDR3 is TGTGCCAGCAGTTTATACTTATCCGGGGCCTACGAGCAGTACTTC. V and J are TRBV28 and TRBJ2-7, with D perhaps TRBD2 (5 bases). CDR3 length equals 15 residues. The V end was cut by 1 base, the J end by 2 bases, with 12 bases between. Germline V gives CDR1 MDHEN, CDR2 SYDVKM.

Only one count was recorded for this clone. This chain connects TRBV5-4 to TRBJ2-7, with TRBD2 matching over 9 bases. Germline V gives CDR1 SGHNT, CDR2 YYREEE (reference sequence). The CDR3 covers 15 residues. V lost 4 bases, J lost 2 bases, and 7 bases stayed unmatched. In DNA form, the CDR3 reads TGTGCCAGCAGCCGTGGGTCTAGCGGGACCTACGAGCAGTACTTC. Translating gives CASSRGSSGTYEQYF.

This chain connects TRBV10-3 to TRBJ2-2; the match to TRBD2 covers 11 bases. The V and J ends lost 10 bases and 0 bases, in that order; junction bases with no gene match: 13. The germline V gene encodes CDR1 ENHRY and CDR2 SYGVKD. CDR3 length: 18 residues. The CDR3 region has the DNA TGTGCCACCTCCTTCGTTAGCGGGAGGGGGGCGAACACCGGGGAGCTGTTTTTT. The encoded protein is CATSFVSGRGANTGELFF.

The CDR3 DNA follows: TGTGCCAGCAGCCTCCACAGGAGGAGGGCGACCCTCGAGCAGTACTTC. Its protein product is CASSLHRRRATLEQYF. The chain links TRBV11-3 to TRBJ2-7, with TRBD2 as a possible D gene (6 bases). Germline V gives CDR1 SGHNT, CDR2 YENEEA. The CDR3 totals 16 residues. V was cut by 5 bases and J by 6 bases, with 23 bases left in between. The full variable domain, completed using reference TRBV11-3 and TRBJ2-7, is EAGVVQSPRYKIIEKKQPVAFWCNPISGHNTLYWYLQNLGQGPELLIRYENEEAVDDSQLPKDRFSAERLKGVDSTLKIQPAELGDSAVYLCASSLHRRRATLEQYFGPGTRLTVT.

The chain is built from TRBV9 and TRBJ2-5; weak D call: TRBD1 (6 bases). V lost 5 bases, J lost 5 bases, and 16 bases lay in between. CDR1 and CDR2 (germline): SGDLS, YYNGEE. CDR3 length: 14 residues. The CDR3: CASSKQGGQETQYF. CDR3 in DNA: TGTGCCAGCAGTAAACAGGGTGGCCAGGAGACCCAGTACTTC.

This sequence joins TRBV2 and TRBJ2-2; TRBD1 aligns across 7 bases. CDR1 is SNHLY, CDR2 FYNNEI, per germline. V was pared by 6 bases and J by 0 bases, with 10 bases of the junction left unmatched. This CDR3 contains 17 residues. CDR3 loop: CASSLTWGTANTGELFF. The CDR3 DNA reads as TGTGCCAGCAGCCTGACTTGGGGGACAGCGAACACCGGGGAGCTGTTTTTT.

V is TRBV20-1 and J is TRBJ2-5, with D unclear. Trimming removed 2 bases at V and 4 bases at J, with 5 bases between. The CDR3 extends over 11 amino acids. Germline V gene sequence: CDR1 DFQATT, CDR2 SNEGSKA (reference sequence). In DNA, the CDR3 is TGCAGTGCTAGATTAGGAGAGACCCAGTACTTC. This translates into CSARLGETQYF.

J is TRBJ1-2 and V is TRBV6-1; no firm D call. CDR1 MNHNS and CDR2 SASEGT come from the germline V gene. The V end lost 6 bases, the J end lost 5 bases, and 13 bases lay between the germline ends. The CDR3 totals 13 residues. The CDR3 is CASRPQTRYGYTF. The DNA of the CDR3 is TGTGCCAGCAGGCCACAGACTCGGTATGGCTACACCTTC.

This rearrangement joins TRBV5-1 to TRBJ2-7, with TRBD1 matching 9 bases. Per the germline V gene, CDR1 is SGHRS and CDR2 is YFSETQ. CDR3 length: 17 residues. J lost 7 bases, V lost 2 bases, and 16 bases had no gene match. The CDR3 coding sequence is TGCGCCAGCAGCTTATCCATTCGGGACAGGGCCTCCCGAGAGCAGTACTTC. Protein product: CASSLSIRDRASREQYF.

The V and J genes are TRBV2 and TRBJ1-5, with a tentative D call TRBD1 (5 bases). The CDR3 totals 13 residues. V dropped 8 bases and J dropped 2 bases, with 10 bases sitting between them. The germline CDR1 and CDR2 sequences are SNHLY and FYNNEI. The CDR3 spells CASRGSRNQPQHF. As DNA, the CDR3 is TGTGCCAGCCGGGGGTCGCGCAATCAGCCCCAGCATTTT.

The chain joins TRBV2 to TRBJ1-5; D is undetermined. This CDR3 has 14 residues. Per the germline V gene, CDR1 is SNHLY and CDR2 is FYNNEI. V lost 6 bases and J lost 3, with 12 bases in between. CDR3 coding DNA: TGTGCCAGCAGAAGACCCGGGGACAATCAGCCCCAGCATTTT. Translating it yields CASRRPGDNQPQHF.

CDR3 nucleotide sequence: TGTGCCGTAAGGGGGGAAACTGAAGCTTTCTTT. Protein: CAVRGETEAFF. The chain couples TRBV19 to TRBJ1-1; D is perhaps TRBD1 (6 bases). The germline CDR1 and CDR2 sequences are LNHDA and SQIVND (reference sequence). Trimming removed 11 bases from V and 5 bases from J, with 12 bases in between. The CDR3 loop spans 11 amino acids.

The chain joins TRBV7-9 to TRBJ1-1; TRBD1 aligns across 7 bases. V shed 5 bases and J 7 bases; nucleotides not matched to a gene: 4. This CDR3 has 12 residues. The germline CDR1 and CDR2 sequences are SEHNR and FQNEAQ (reference sequence). The CDR3 loop reads CASSVRDSEAFF. The CDR3 coding sequence is TGTGCCAGCAGCGTACGGGACAGTGAAGCTTTCTTT.

The rearrangement uses TRBV4-1 and TRBJ2-7, with D unresolved. The CDR3 spans 14 residues. Trimming cost V 1 base and J 2 bases, with 9 bases left between them. Germline V gene lookup returns CDR1 MGHRA and CDR2 YSYEKL. CDR3 DNA: TGCGCCAGCAGCCAAGTTCCTCCTACCTACGAGCAGTACTTC. As protein: CASSQVPPTYEQYF.

V is TRBV6-1 and J is TRBJ1-2; D is perhaps TRBD1 (6 bases). Trimming took 2 bases from V and 8 from J, leaving 12 bases between them. Germline V gene data show CDR1 as MNHNS and CDR2 as SASEGT. The CDR3 loop spans 13 amino acids. CDR3 amino acids: CASSERGLGGYTF. The CDR3 nucleotides read TGTGCCAGCAGTGAACGGGGGCTCGGAGGCTACACCTTC.

This chain links TRBV28 with TRBJ1-1, with D uncertain. Germline CDR1 and CDR2: MDHEN and SYDVKM. V was trimmed by 7 bases and J by 1 base, leaving 13 bases between them. The CDR3 covers 14 residues. CDR3 residues: CASTPRRENTEAFF. CDR3 nucleotides: TGTGCCAGCACCCCCCGTCGGGAGAACACTGAAGCTTTCTTT.

This clone has only one observation. The CDR3 bases are TGTGCCAGTAGTATAGGGGGCAGGGGATTTACCGGGGAGCTGTTTTTT. Protein product: CASSIGGRGFTGELFF. This chain uses TRBV19 with TRBJ2-2, with D perhaps matching TRBD1 (6 bases). Per germline, CDR1 LNHDA and CDR2 SQIVND (reference sequence). CDR3 length: 16 residues. The V end lost 1 base, the J end lost 5 bases, and 14 bases lay between the germline ends.

This chain connects TRBV15 to TRBJ2-5; tentatively, D is TRBD2 (6 bases). V was pared by 5 bases and J by 12 bases, with 19 bases between. Germline CDR1 is LNHNV and CDR2 is YYDKDF (reference sequence). The length of the CDR3 is 13 residues. For the CDR3, the DNA is TGTGCCACCAGCCTGACGAATTGGGGGGAAGAGTACTTC. It specifies CATSLTNWGEEYF.

This clone was found a few times. The chain joins TRBV10-3 to TRBJ1-2; tentative D call: TRBD1 (6 bases). V was pared by 7 bases and J by 6 bases, with 12 bases between. CDR3 length: 12 residues. Germline CDR1 reads ENHRY; CDR2 reads SYGVKD. The CDR3 loop reads CAINRGGHGYTF. The DNA for the CDR3 is TGTGCCATCAATAGGGGGGGACATGGCTACACCTTC.

This sequence joins TRBV7-8 and TRBJ1-3; tentatively, D is TRBD1 (6 bases). The CDR3 contains 14 residues. Trimming removed 7 bases at V and 1 base at J, with 11 bases between. CDR1 is SGHVS and CDR2 is FQNEAQ in the germline V gene. CDR3 in amino acids: CASKRGGSGNTIYF. The CDR3 region has the DNA TGTGCCAGCAAAAGGGGGGGGTCTGGAAACACCATATATTTT.